This T cell receptor (beta chain) was retrieved from a study of CD8 T cells in ankylosing spondylitis. The study, taken as a whole, reports: The authors found the disease-linked clones to be CD8+ and relatively rare in peripheral blood. Reportedly, matched ankylosing spondylitis synovial fluid was significantly enriched for disease-linked clones. Past studies reported some motif variants in reactive arthritis synovial fluid and blood. Typical of ankylosing spondylitis blood, it appeared, was a TCR beta motif of about eight highly homologous variants.

V shed 4 bases and J shed 3 bases, with 12 bases lying between them. From germline, CDR1 is KGHSH and CDR2 LQKENI. There are 14 residues in the CDR3. This clonotype was seen a few times. Its specificity is unknown. TCR beta libraries were made by quantitative 5'-RACE with molecular barcodes. One entry per CDR3 protein, called by TCRdb with MiXCR from the 5' RACE reads. The table lists 200,000 to 250,000 distinct CDR3 sequences, 6% to 8.5% of them singletons. The chain employs TRBV18 and TRBJ2-5, with D perhaps matching TRBD1 (6 bases). The sequenced material came from blood, either unsorted or a sorted T cell fraction (not recorded which). This receptor was identified in a male donor with ankylosing spondylitis. Here the CDR3 DNA reads TGTGCCAGCTCACTCCGGGACAAGAAAGAGACCCAGTACTTC. Its translation: CASSLRDKKETQYF.